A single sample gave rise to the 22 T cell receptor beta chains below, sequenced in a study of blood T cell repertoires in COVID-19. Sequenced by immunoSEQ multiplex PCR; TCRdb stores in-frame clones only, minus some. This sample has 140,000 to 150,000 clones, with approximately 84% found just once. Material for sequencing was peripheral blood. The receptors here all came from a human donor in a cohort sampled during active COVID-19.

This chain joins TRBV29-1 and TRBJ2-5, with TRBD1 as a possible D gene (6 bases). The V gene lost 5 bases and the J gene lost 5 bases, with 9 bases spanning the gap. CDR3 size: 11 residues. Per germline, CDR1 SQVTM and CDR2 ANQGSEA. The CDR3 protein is CSVYRVETQYF. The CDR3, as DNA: TGCAGCGTTTACAGGGTGGAGACCCAGTACTTC. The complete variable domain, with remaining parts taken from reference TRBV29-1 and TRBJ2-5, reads SAVISQKPSRDICQRGTSLTIQCQVDSQVTMMFWYRQQPGQSLTLIATANQGSEATYESGFVIDKFPISRPNLTFSTLTVSNMSPEDSSIYLCSVYRVETQYFGPGTRLLVL.

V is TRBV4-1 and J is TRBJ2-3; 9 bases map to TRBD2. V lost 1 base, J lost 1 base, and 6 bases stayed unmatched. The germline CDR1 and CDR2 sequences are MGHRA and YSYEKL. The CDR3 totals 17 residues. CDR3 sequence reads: CASSQGGAGGGTDTQYF. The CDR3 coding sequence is TGCGCCAGCAGCCAAGGTGGAGCGGGGGGTGGCACAGATACGCAGTATTTT.

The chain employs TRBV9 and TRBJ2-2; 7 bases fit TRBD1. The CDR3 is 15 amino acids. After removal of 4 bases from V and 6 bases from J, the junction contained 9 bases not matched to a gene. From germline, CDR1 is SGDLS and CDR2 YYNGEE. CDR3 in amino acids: CASSRSTGTAGELFF. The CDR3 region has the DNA TGTGCCAGCAGCAGGTCGACAGGGACGGCCGGGGAGCTGTTTTTT. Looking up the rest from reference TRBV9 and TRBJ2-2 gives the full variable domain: DSGVTQTPKHLITATGQRVTLRCSPRSGDLSVYWYQQSLDQGLQFLIQYYNGEERAKGNILERFSAQQFPDLHSELNLSSLELGDSALYFCASSRSTGTAGELFFGEGSRLTVL.

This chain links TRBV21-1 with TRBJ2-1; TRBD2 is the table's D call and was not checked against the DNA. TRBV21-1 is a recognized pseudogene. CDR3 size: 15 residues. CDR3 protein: CASSAWAGGYNEQFF. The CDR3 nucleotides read TGTGCCAGCAGCGCGTGGGCGGGGGGGTACAATGAGCAGTTCTTC.

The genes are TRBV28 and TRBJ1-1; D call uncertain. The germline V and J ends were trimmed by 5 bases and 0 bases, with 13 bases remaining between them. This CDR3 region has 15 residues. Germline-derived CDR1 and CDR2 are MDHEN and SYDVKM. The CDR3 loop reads CASSPKFAMNTEAFF. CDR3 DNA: TGTGCCAGCAGTCCCAAATTCGCTATGAACACTGAAGCTTTCTTT.

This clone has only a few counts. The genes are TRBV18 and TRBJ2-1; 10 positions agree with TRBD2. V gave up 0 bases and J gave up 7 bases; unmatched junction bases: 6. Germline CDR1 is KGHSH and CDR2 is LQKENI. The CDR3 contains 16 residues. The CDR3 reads CASSPPDSGRRNEQFF. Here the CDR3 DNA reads TGTGCCAGCTCACCACCGGATAGCGGGAGGAGGAATGAGCAGTTCTTC.

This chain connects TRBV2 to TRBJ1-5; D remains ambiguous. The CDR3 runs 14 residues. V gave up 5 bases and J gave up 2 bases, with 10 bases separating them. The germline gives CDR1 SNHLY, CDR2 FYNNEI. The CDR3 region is CASSWQEGNQPQHF. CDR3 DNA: TGTGCCAGCAGTTGGCAGGAAGGCAATCAGCCCCAGCATTTT.

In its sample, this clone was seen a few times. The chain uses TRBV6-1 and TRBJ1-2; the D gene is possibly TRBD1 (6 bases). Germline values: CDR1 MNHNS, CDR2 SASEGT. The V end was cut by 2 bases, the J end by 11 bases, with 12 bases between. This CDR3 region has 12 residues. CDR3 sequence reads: CASSEPPGEYTF. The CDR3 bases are TGTGCCAGCAGTGAACCGCCAGGGGAGTACACCTTC.

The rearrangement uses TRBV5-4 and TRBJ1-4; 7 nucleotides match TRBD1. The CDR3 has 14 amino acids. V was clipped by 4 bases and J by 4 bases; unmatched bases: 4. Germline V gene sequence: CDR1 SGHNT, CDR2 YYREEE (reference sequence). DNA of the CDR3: TGTGCCAGCAGCAAGGGGGCGGGTAATGAAAAACTGTTTTTT. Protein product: CASSKGAGNEKLFF.

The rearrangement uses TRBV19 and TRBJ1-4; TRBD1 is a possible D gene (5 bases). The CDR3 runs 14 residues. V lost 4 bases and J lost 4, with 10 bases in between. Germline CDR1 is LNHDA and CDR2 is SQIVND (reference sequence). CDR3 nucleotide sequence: TGTGCCAGTAGTACAGGGCGGGGTAATGAAAAACTGTTTTTT. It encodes CASSTGRGNEKLFF.

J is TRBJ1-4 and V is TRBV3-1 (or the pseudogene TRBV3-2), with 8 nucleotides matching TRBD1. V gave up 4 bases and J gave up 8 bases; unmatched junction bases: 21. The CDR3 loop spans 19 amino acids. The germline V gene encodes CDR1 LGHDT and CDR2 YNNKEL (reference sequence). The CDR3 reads CASSLMRDRGRQGYEKLFF. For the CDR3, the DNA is TGTGCCAGCAGCCTCATGCGAGACAGGGGTCGACAGGGGTACGAAAAACTGTTTTTT.

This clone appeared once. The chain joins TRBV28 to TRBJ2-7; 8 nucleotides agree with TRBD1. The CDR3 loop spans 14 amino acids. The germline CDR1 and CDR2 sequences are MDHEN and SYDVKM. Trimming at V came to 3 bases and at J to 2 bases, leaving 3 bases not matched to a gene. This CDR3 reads CASSFSTGAYEQYF. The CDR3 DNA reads TGTGCCAGCAGTTTTTCGACAGGGGCCTACGAGCAGTACTTC.

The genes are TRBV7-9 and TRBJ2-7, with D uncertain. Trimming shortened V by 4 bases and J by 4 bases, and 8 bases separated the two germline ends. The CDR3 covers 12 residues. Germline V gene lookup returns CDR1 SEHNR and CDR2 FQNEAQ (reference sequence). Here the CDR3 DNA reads TGTGCCAGCAGCTCCCTCCGTTACGAGCAGTACTTC. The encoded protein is CASSSLRYEQYF.

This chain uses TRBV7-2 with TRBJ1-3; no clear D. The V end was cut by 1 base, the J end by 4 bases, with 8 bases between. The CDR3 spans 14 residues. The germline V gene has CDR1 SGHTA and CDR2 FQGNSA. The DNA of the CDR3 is TGTGCCAGCAGCTTAGGCGGCCTGGGAAACACCATATATTTT. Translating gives CASSLGGLGNTIYF. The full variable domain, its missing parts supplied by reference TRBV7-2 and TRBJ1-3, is GAGVSQSPSNKVTEKGKDVELRCDPISGHTALYWYRQSLGQGLEFLIYFQGNSAPDKSGLPSDRFSAERTGGSVSTLTIQRTQQEDSAVYLCASSLGGLGNTIYFGEGSWLTVV.

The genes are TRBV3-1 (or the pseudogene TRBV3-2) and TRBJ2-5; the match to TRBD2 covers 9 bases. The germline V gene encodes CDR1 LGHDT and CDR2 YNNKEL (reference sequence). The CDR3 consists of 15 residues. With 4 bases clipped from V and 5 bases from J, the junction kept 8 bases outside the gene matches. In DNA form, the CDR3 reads TGTGCCAGCAGCCCATCGGCGGGAGGGAGGGAGACCCAGTACTTC. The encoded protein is CASSPSAGGRETQYF.

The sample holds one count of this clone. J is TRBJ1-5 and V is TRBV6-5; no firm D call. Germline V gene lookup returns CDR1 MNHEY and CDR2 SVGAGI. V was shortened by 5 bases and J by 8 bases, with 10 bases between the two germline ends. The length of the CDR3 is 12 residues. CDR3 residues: CASSPPGEPQHF. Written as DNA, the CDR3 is TGTGCCAGCAGTCCACCCGGGGAGCCCCAGCATTTT.

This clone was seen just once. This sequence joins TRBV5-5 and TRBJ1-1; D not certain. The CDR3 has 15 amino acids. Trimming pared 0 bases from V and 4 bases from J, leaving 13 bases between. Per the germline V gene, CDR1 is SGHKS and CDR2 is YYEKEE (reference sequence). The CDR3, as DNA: TGTGCCAGCAGCTTGGTGGGAGGGTTGGGCACTGAAGCTTTCTTT. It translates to CASSLVGGLGTEAFF.

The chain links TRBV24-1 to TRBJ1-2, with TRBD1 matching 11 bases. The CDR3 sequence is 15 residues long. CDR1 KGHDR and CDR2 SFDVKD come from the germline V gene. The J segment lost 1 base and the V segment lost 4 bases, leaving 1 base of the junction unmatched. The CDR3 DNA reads TGTGCCACCAGTGACGGGACAGGGGGTAACTATGGCTACACCTTC. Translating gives CATSDGTGGNYGYTF.

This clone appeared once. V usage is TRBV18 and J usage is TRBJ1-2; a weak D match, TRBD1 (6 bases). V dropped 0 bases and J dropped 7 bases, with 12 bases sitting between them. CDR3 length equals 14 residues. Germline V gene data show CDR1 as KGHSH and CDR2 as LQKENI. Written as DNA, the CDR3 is TGTGCCAGCTCACCACCGAACAGGGTTGGTGGCTACACCTTC. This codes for CASSPPNRVGGYTF.

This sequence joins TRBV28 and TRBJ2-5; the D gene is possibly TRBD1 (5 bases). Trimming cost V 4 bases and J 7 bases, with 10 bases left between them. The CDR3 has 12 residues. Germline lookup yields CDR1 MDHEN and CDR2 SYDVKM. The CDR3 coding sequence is TGTGCCAGCAGTTCCCCAGGGCTGACCCAGTACTTC. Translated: CASSSPGLTQYF.

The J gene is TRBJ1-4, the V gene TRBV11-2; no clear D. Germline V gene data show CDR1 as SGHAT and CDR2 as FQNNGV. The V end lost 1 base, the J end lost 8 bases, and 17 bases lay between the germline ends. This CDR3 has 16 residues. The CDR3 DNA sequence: TGTGCCAGCAGCTTAGGAGGAAGCACCCGAGCGGAAAAACTGTTTTTT. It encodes CASSLGGSTRAEKLFF. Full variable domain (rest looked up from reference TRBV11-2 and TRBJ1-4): EAGVAQSPRYKIIEKRQSVAFWCNPISGHATLYWYQQILGQGPKLLIQFQNNGVVDDSQLPKDRFSAERLKGVDSTLKIQPAKLEDSAVYLCASSLGGSTRAEKLFFGSGTQLSVL.

The CDR3 region is CASSPRDSYGYTF. DNA for the CDR3: TGTGCCAGCAGCCCTCGGGACAGCTATGGCTACACCTTC. The rearrangement uses TRBV7-6 and TRBJ1-2, with TRBD1 identical over 7 bases. The germline V gene has CDR1 SGHVS and CDR2 FNYEAQ. Losses at the gene ends were 5 bases for V and 4 bases for J; bases not matched to a gene: 4. The CDR3 loop spans 13 amino acids.